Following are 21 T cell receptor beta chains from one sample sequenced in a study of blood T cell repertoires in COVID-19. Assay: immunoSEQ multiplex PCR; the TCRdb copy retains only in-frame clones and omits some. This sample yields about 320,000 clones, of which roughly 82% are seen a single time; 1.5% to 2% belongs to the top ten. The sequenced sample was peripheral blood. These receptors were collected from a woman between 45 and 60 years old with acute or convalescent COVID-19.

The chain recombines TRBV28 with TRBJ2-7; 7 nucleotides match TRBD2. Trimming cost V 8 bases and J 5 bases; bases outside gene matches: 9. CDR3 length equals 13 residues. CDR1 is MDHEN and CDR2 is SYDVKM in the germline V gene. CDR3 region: CASRRELIDEQYF. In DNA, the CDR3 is TGTGCCAGCCGGCGGGAGCTTATCGACGAGCAGTACTTC.

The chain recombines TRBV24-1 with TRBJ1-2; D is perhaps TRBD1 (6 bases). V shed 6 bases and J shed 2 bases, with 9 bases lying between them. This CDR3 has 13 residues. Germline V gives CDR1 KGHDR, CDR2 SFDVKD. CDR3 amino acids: CATSMGQNYGYTF. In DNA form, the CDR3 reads TGTGCCACCAGTATGGGACAAAACTATGGCTACACCTTC.

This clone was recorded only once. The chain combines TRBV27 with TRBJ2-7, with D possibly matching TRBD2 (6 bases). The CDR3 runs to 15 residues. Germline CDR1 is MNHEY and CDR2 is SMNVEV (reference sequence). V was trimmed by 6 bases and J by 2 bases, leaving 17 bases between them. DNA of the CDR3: TGTGCCAGCAGCCTAGGCGGGACGTCAACCTACGAGCAGTACTTC. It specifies CASSLGGTSTYEQYF.

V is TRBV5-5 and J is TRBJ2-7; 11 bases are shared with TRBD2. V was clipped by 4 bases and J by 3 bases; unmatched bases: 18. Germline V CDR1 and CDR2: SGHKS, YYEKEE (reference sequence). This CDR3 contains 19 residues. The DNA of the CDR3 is TGTGCCAGCAGCCAAAGTAGGGGGGAGACTAGCGGGACTAACTACGAGCAGTACTTC. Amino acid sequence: CASSQSRGETSGTNYEQYF.

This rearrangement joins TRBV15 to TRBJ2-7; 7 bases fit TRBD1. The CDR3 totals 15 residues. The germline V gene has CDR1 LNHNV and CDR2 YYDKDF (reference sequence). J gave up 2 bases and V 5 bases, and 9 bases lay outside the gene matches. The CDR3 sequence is CATSRSTGQAYEQYF. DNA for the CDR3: TGTGCCACCAGCCGCTCGACAGGGCAGGCCTACGAGCAGTACTTC.

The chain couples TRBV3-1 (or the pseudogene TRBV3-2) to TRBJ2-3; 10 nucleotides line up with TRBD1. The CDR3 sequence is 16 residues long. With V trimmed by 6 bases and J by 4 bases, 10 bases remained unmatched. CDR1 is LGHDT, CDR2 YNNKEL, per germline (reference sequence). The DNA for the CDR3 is TGTGCCAGCAGTCTGATCGGACAGGGGGGCGCAGATACGCAGTATTTT. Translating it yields CASSLIGQGGADTQYF.

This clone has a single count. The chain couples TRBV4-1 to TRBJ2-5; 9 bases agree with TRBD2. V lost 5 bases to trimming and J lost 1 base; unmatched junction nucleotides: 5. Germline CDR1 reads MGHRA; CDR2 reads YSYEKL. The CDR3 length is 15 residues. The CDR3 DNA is TGCGCCAGCAGCGCCCTAGCGGGACCCCAAGAGACCCAGTACTTC. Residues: CASSALAGPQETQYF.

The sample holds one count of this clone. The CDR3 DNA reads TGTGCCAGCAGCTTAAGTGGGGCGGGAGGGCAGTTCTTC. Protein sequence: CASSLSGAGGQFF. The chain links TRBV7-3 to TRBJ2-1, with 8 bases identical to TRBD2. Germline V gene lookup returns CDR1 SGHTA and CDR2 FQGTGA. The CDR3 is 13 amino acids. Trimming took 1 base from V and 12 from J; bases not matched to a gene: 5.

The CDR3, as DNA: TGTGCCAGCAGTTTTAAGCTGGGGGGACTCCGGTCCTACGAGCAGTACTTC. The encoded protein is CASSFKLGGLRSYEQYF. The J gene is TRBJ2-7, the V gene TRBV27; possible D gene TRBD2, 6 bases. Germline-derived CDR1 and CDR2 are MNHEY and SMNVEV (reference sequence). The ends were cut back, 3 bases at V and 1 base at J, with 19 bases in the middle. The CDR3 is 17 residues long.

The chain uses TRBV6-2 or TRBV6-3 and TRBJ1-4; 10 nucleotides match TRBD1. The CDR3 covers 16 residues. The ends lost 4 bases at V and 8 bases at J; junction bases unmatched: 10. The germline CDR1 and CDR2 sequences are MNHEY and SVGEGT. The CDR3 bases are TGTGCCAGCAGTTCCCTCCGACAGGGGGCCCGCGAAAAACTGTTTTTT. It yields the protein CASSSLRQGAREKLFF.

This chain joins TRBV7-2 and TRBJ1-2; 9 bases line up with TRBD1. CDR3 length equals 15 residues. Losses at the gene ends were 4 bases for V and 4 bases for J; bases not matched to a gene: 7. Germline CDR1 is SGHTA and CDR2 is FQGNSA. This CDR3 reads CASSSPPGQGYGYTF. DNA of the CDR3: TGTGCCAGCAGCTCCCCCCCGGGACAGGGCTATGGCTACACCTTC. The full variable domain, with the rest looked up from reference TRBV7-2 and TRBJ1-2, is GAGVSQSPSNKVTEKGKDVELRCDPISGHTALYWYRQSLGQGLEFLIYFQGNSAPDKSGLPSDRFSAERTGGSVSTLTIQRTQQEDSAVYLCASSSPPGQGYGYTFGSGTRLTVV.

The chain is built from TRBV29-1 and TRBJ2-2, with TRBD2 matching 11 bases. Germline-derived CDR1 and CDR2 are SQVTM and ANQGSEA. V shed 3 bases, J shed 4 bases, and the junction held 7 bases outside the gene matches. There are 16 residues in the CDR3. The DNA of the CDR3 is TGCAGCGTTGATGAGACCGGACTAGCGGGCACCGGGGAGCTGTTTTTT. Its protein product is CSVDETGLAGTGELFF.

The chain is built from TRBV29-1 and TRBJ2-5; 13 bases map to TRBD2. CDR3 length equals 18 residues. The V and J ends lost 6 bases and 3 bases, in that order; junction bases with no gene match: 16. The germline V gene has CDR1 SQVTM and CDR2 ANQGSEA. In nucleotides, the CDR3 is TGCAGCGTCCCCGGGCGGAGCGCTGGACTAGCGGGAGAAGAGACCCAGTACTTC. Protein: CSVPGRSAGLAGEETQYF.

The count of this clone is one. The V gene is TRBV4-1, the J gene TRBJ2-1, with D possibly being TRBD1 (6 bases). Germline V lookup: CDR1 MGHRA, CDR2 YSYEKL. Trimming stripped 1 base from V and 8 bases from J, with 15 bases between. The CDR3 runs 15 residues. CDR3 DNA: TGCGCCAGCAGCCAAGCAGGGACACTAGGATATGAGCAGTTCTTC. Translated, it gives CASSQAGTLGYEQFF.

The CDR3 DNA reads TGTGCCAGCGGACGGGTAGAGGGTGAAAAACTGTTTTTT. Translation gives CASGRVEGEKLFF. The chain joins TRBV2 to TRBJ1-4, with D unclear. CDR3 size: 13 residues. The germline V gene has CDR1 SNHLY and CDR2 FYNNEI. V lost 8 bases and J lost 7, with 14 bases in between.

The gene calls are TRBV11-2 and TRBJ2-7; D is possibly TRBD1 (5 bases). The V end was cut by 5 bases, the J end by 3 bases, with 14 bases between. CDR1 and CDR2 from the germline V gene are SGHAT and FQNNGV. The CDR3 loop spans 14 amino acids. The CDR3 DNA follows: TGTGCCAGCAGCCCGCAGGGTACTGTCTACGAGCAGTACTTC. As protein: CASSPQGTVYEQYF.

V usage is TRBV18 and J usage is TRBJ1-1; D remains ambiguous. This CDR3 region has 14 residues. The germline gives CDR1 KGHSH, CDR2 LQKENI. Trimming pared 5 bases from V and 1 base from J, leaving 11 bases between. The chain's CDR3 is CASSVRRENTEAFF. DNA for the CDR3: TGTGCCAGCTCAGTCAGGAGGGAGAACACTGAAGCTTTCTTT.

The CDR3 DNA reads TGTGCCAGCACCCAGAGGTGGAATCCTAACTATGGCTACACCTTC. Translating gives CASTQRWNPNYGYTF. The genes are TRBV19 and TRBJ1-2; D call uncertain. Germline CDR1 LNHDA, CDR2 SQIVND (reference sequence). The CDR3 extends over 15 amino acids. V lost 9 bases and J lost 0, with 17 bases in between.

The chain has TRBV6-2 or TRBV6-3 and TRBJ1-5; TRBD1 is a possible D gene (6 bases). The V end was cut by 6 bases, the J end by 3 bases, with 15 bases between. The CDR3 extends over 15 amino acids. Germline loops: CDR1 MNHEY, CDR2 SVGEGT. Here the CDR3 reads CASSPPGTHNQPQHF. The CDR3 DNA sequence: TGTGCCAGCAGCCCCCCCGGGACACACAATCAGCCCCAGCATTTT.

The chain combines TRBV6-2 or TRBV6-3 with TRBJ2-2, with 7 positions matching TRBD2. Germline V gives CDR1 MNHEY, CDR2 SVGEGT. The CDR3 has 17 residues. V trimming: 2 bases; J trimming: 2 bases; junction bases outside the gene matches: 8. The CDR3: CASSYKPGLLNTGELFF. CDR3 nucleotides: TGTGCCAGCAGTTACAAACCGGGACTATTAAACACCGGGGAGCTGTTTTTT.

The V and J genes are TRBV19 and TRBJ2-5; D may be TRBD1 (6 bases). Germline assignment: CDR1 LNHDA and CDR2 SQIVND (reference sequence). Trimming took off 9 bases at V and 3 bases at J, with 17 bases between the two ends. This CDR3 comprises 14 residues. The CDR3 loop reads CASGEIQGEETQYF. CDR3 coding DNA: TGTGCCAGCGGGGAGATACAGGGTGAAGAGACCCAGTACTTC.